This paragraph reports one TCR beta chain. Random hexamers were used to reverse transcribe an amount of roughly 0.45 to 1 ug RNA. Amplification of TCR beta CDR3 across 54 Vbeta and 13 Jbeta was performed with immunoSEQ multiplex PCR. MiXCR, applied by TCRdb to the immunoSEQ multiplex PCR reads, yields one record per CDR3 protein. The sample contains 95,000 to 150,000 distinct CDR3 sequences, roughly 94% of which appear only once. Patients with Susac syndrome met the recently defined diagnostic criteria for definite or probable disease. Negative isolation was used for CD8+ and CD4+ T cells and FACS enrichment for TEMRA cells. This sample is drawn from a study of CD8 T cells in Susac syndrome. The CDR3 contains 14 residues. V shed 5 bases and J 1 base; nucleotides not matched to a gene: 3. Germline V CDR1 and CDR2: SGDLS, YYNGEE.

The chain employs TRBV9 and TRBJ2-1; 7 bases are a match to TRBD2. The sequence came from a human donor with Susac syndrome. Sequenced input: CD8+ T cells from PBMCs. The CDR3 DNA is TGTGCCAGCAGAGGGGAGGGGTCCTACAATGAGCAGTTCTTC. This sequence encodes CASRGEGSYNEQFF.